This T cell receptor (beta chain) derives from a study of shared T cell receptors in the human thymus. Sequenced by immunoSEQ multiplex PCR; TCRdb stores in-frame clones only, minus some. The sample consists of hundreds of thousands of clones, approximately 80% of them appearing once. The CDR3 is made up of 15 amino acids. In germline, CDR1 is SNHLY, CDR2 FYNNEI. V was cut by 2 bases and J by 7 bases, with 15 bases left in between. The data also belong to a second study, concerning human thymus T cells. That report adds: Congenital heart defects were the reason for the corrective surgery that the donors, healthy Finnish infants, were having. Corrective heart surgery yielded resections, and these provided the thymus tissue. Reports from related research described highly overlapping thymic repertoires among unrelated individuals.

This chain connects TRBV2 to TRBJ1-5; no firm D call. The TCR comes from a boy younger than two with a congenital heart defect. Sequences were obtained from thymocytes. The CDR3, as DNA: TGTGCCAGCAGTGAACTAACCCAAAAAGAACAGCCCCAGCATTTT. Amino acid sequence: CASSELTQKEQPQHF.